These 30 T cell receptor beta chains were all obtained from the same sample, sequenced in a study of T cell clonotyping in hematopoietic cell transplantation. The protocol was immunoSEQ multiplex PCR, while the TCRdb copy is restricted to in-frame clones and leaves out a portion. The table has some 30,000 clones, under 97% seen once. The sample comprised peripheral blood mononuclear cells. The receptors stem from a man aged 45-60 years in good health. Some clones in this sample may be carry-over from other donors' samples.

The V and J genes are TRBV6-5 and TRBJ2-7; 7 bases agree with TRBD2. Germline CDR1 MNHEY, CDR2 SVGAGI. CDR3 size: 16 residues. V was pared by 3 bases and J by 3 bases, with 11 bases of the junction left unmatched. In nucleotides, the CDR3 is TGTGCCAGCAGTTATCGAAGGGCTAGCGGAGGCTACGAGCAGTACTTC. Translated: CASSYRRASGGYEQYF.

This chain joins TRBV4-3 and TRBJ1-2; TRBD1 aligns across 7 bases. This CDR3 region has 13 residues. CDR1 and CDR2 from the germline V gene are LGHNA and YSLEER. J lost 2 bases, V lost 4 bases, and 1 base had no gene match. The chain's CDR3 is CASSLGQNYGYTF. The DNA for the CDR3 is TGCGCCAGCAGCCTGGGACAGAACTATGGCTACACCTTC.

J is TRBJ2-5 and V is TRBV6-5; D is ambiguous. Germline CDR1 MNHEY, CDR2 SVGAGI. The CDR3 totals 15 residues. V lost 4 bases and J 5 bases, leaving 17 bases between the germline ends. The CDR3 reads CASSFLGRFGETQYF. For the CDR3, the DNA is TGTGCCAGCAGTTTCCTGGGAAGATTCGGTGAGACCCAGTACTTC.

V gene TRBV5-4 combines with J gene TRBJ2-3; D is unresolved. The CDR3 has 16 amino acids. CDR1 and CDR2 from the germline V gene are SGHNT and YYREEE (reference sequence). V shed 1 base and J shed 0 bases, with 12 bases lying between them. In DNA form, the CDR3 reads TGTGCCAGCAGCTTGTGGGCGGTTTCTAGCACAGATACGCAGTATTTT. The encoded protein is CASSLWAVSSTDTQYF.

As DNA, the CDR3 is TGTGCCAGCAGTTCGGGACAGCAAGAGACCCAGTACTTC. Translating it yields CASSSGQQETQYF. The V gene is TRBV27, the J gene TRBJ2-5; TRBD1 matches 7 bases. CDR3 length: 13 amino acids. After removal of 4 bases from V and 2 bases from J, the junction contained 1 base not matched to a gene. The germline CDR1 and CDR2 sequences are MNHEY and SMNVEV (reference sequence).

V gene TRBV11-2 combines with J gene TRBJ2-7; no firm D call. The V gene lost 5 bases and the J gene lost 2 bases, with 10 bases spanning the gap. This CDR3 contains 13 residues. Germline lookup yields CDR1 SGHAT and CDR2 FQNNGV. The DNA of the CDR3 is TGTGCCAGCAGCGCCGGAAGAGCCTACGAGCAGTACTTC. Translating gives CASSAGRAYEQYF.

The chain has TRBV10-1 and TRBJ2-3; possibly TRBD2 for D (5 bases). With 9 bases removed from V and 2 bases from J, the gap between germline ends came to 12 bases. This CDR3 spans 13 amino acids. Germline CDR1 and CDR2: WNHNN and SYGVQD (reference sequence). The CDR3 protein is CASEDSYTDTQYF. The CDR3 DNA reads as TGCGCCAGTGAGGACTCTTACACAGATACGCAGTATTTT.

The chain links TRBV9 to TRBJ2-3; D gene unclear. CDR1 and CDR2 from the germline V gene are SGDLS and YYNGEE. V was pared by 6 bases and J by 0 bases, with 11 bases between. The CDR3 sequence is 14 residues long. The CDR3 coding sequence is TGTGCCAGCAAAGGGTCGACGAGCACAGATACGCAGTATTTT. The encoded protein is CASKGSTSTDTQYF.

The chain uses TRBV7-2 and TRBJ1-1; D may be TRBD1 (5 bases). Germline V gene lookup returns CDR1 SGHTA and CDR2 FQGNSA. The length of the CDR3 is 16 residues. V gave up 1 base and J gave up 1 base, with 13 bases separating them. For the CDR3, the DNA is TGTGCCAGCAGCTTAGAGGCAGGGAGACGGAACACTGAAGCTTTCTTT. Encoded protein: CASSLEAGRRNTEAFF.

The chain employs TRBV7-2 and TRBJ1-1; D might be TRBD1 (5 bases). The V and J ends lost 3 bases and 1 base respectively, with 6 bases between them. CDR1 and CDR2 (germline): SGHTA, FQGNSA. The CDR3 covers 13 residues. CDR3 DNA: TGTGCCAGCAGCTTCGGGGCGAACACTGAAGCTTTCTTT. Protein: CASSFGANTEAFF.

The chain has TRBV6-5 and TRBJ1-2, with 7 positions matching TRBD1. Germline CDR1 and CDR2: MNHEY and SVGAGI. V dropped 2 bases and J dropped 5; count of bases not matched to a gene: 8. There are 15 residues in the CDR3. CDR3 nucleotides: TGTGCCAGCAGTTACATCCCAGGGGGGGATTATGGCTACACCTTC. It yields the protein CASSYIPGGDYGYTF.

The rearrangement uses TRBV4-1 and TRBJ2-7; a weak D match, TRBD1 (5 bases). CDR1 and CDR2 from the germline V gene are MGHRA and YSYEKL. V was pared by 0 bases and J by 3 bases, with 15 bases between. The CDR3 consists of 16 residues. CDR3 DNA sequence: TGCGCCAGCAGCCAAGATACCGCGAGTCAGGGCTACGAGCAGTACTTC. Its protein is CASSQDTASQGYEQYF.

The chain is built from TRBV14 and TRBJ1-2; 8 bases align to TRBD1. Germline CDR1 is SGHDN and CDR2 is FVKESK. J lost 0 bases, V lost 4 bases, and 4 bases had no gene match. The CDR3 is made up of 15 amino acids. The CDR3 spells CASSRDRTSNYGYTF. The CDR3 bases are TGTGCCAGCAGCCGGGACAGGACATCTAACTATGGCTACACCTTC.

CDR3: CSVSGGVGNTIYF. CDR3 nucleotides: TGCAGCGTCTCAGGGGGCGTTGGAAACACCATATATTTT. The V gene is TRBV29-1, the J gene TRBJ1-3, with 8 bases identical to TRBD1. The junction had 4 bases not matched to a gene; V was cut back by 6 bases and J by 3 bases. Germline V lookup: CDR1 SQVTM, CDR2 ANQGSEA. The CDR3 consists of 13 residues.

This rearrangement joins TRBV10-3 to TRBJ2-7; 11 positions agree with TRBD1. CDR1 ENHRY and CDR2 SYGVKD come from the germline V gene. The V segment lost 3 bases and the J segment 1 base; nucleotides outside the gene matches: 2. The CDR3 covers 15 residues. CDR3 sequence reads: CAISEGDRGSYEQYF. The DNA for the CDR3 is TGTGCCATCAGTGAAGGGGACAGGGGGTCCTACGAGCAGTACTTC.

The chain uses TRBV4-1 and TRBJ1-1, with 8 positions matching TRBD1. Germline trimming cut 1 base from V and 3 bases from J; bases unmatched to any gene: 4. From germline, CDR1 is MGHRA and CDR2 YSYEKL. The CDR3 is made up of 15 amino acids. CDR3 in amino acids: CASSQVPDRDTEAFF. In DNA, the CDR3 is TGCGCCAGCAGCCAAGTCCCGGACAGGGACACTGAAGCTTTCTTT.

This sequence joins TRBV29-1 and TRBJ1-5; the match to TRBD1 covers 9 bases. Germline V gene data show CDR1 as SQVTM and CDR2 as ANQGSEA. V lost 7 bases, J lost 6 bases, and 7 bases stayed unmatched. The CDR3 is 13 residues long. The CDR3 protein is CSALPTGGQPQHF. The CDR3 DNA sequence: TGCAGCGCCCTGCCGACAGGGGGTCAGCCCCAGCATTTT.

The CDR3: CASSVATGGISGNTIYF. The CDR3 DNA follows: TGTGCCAGCAGCGTAGCTACTGGGGGAATCTCTGGAAACACCATATATTTT. The rearrangement joins TRBV9 to TRBJ1-3; possible D gene TRBD1, 5 bases. CDR1 is SGDLS, CDR2 YYNGEE, per germline. The CDR3 extends over 17 amino acids. V lost 0 bases and J 0 bases, leaving 13 bases between the germline ends. The entire variable domain, with the rest obtained from reference TRBV9 and TRBJ1-3, is as follows: DSGVTQTPKHLITATGQRVTLRCSPRSGDLSVYWYQQSLDQGLQFLIQYYNGEERAKGNILERFSAQQFPDLHSELNLSSLELGDSALYFCASSVATGGISGNTIYFGEGSWLTVV.

CDR3 nucleotide sequence: TGTGCCAGCAGTTACATAGGAACAACTGAAGCTTTCTTT. Translated: CASSYIGTTEAFF. The rearrangement uses TRBV6-6 and TRBJ1-1; no reliable D call. Germline V lookup: CDR1 MNHNY, CDR2 SVGAGI (reference sequence). The CDR3 totals 13 residues. The V and J ends lost 2 bases and 5 bases respectively, with 9 bases between them.

The CDR3 coding sequence is TGTGCCAGCAGCGCCGGGACTAGCGGCCACACCGGGGAGCTGTTTTTT. It translates to CASSAGTSGHTGELFF. The chain links TRBV11-2 to TRBJ2-2, with TRBD2 identical over 11 bases. Per the germline V gene, CDR1 is SGHAT and CDR2 is FQNNGV. V shed 5 bases, J shed 3 bases, and the junction held 5 bases outside the gene matches. The CDR3 consists of 16 residues.

The V and J genes are TRBV2 and TRBJ1-3; D unresolved. V lost 3 bases, J lost 4 bases, and 10 bases lay in between. Germline CDR1 SNHLY, CDR2 FYNNEI. This CDR3 is built from 14 residues. The CDR3 sequence: CASSDATKGNTIYF. The CDR3 region has the DNA TGTGCCAGCAGTGATGCAACAAAAGGAAACACCATATATTTT.

The chain uses TRBV7-2 and TRBJ2-7; D perhaps matches TRBD1 (5 bases). Trimming took 4 bases from V and 2 from J, leaving 15 bases between them. The CDR3 extends over 15 amino acids. CDR1 and CDR2 from the germline V gene are SGHTA and FQGNSA. DNA of the CDR3: TGTGCCAGCAGCTCCATCAGGGCCGATACCTACGAGCAGTACTTC. Translated: CASSSIRADTYEQYF.

The V and J genes are TRBV5-1 and TRBJ1-2, with D perhaps TRBD1 (5 bases). Germline values: CDR1 SGHRS, CDR2 YFSETQ. The CDR3 spans 15 residues. Trimming stripped 0 bases from V and 2 bases from J, with 11 bases between. CDR3: CASSLVGGRNYGYTF. The CDR3 region has the DNA TGCGCCAGCAGCTTGGTGGGGGGTAGGAACTATGGCTACACCTTC.

The V call is TRBV6-1, the J call TRBJ2-3; a possible D gene is TRBD2 (5 bases). The CDR3 is 13 amino acids. From germline, CDR1 is MNHNS and CDR2 SASEGT. Trimming pared 6 bases from V and 3 bases from J, leaving 10 bases between. The CDR3 bases are TGTGCCAGCAGGGAGGCAGGTACAGATACGCAGTATTTT. Translating gives CASREAGTDTQYF.

The chain carries TRBV4-3 and TRBJ1-1; D remains unclear. V gave up 2 bases and J gave up 1 base, with 8 bases separating them. CDR3 length equals 14 residues. Germline V gene sequence: CDR1 LGHNA, CDR2 YSLEER. CDR3 amino acids: CASSQLPENTEAFF. CDR3 sequence (DNA): TGCGCCAGCAGCCAACTCCCGGAGAACACTGAAGCTTTCTTT.

The chain joins TRBV7-3 to TRBJ1-2; weak D call: TRBD1 (5 bases). V shed 5 bases and J shed 2 bases, with 15 bases lying between them. The CDR3 covers 15 residues. CDR1 SGHTA and CDR2 FQGTGA come from the germline V gene. The CDR3 reads CASSPGGTENYGYTF. The CDR3 DNA reads TGTGCCAGCAGCCCCGGGGGGACGGAGAACTATGGCTACACCTTC.

The chain has TRBV6-5 and TRBJ1-5; D is ambiguous. CDR3 size: 15 residues. Looked up from germline, CDR1 is MNHEY and CDR2 is SVGAGI. V was trimmed by 6 bases and J by 1 base, leaving 13 bases between them. The chain's CDR3 is CASRPTEFSNQPQHF. CDR3 DNA: TGTGCCAGCAGACCCACAGAATTCAGCAATCAGCCCCAGCATTTT.

The chain is built from TRBV9 and TRBJ2-3; 7 bases line up with TRBD2. V shed 4 bases, J shed 5 bases, and the junction held 13 bases outside the gene matches. This CDR3 is 16 amino acids long. Germline-derived CDR1 and CDR2 are SGDLS and YYNGEE. Here the CDR3 reads CASSTRLARVGDTQYF. CDR3 coding DNA: TGTGCCAGCAGCACCCGACTAGCTCGCGTTGGAGATACGCAGTATTTT. Full variable domain (missing parts from reference TRBV9 and TRBJ2-3): DSGVTQTPKHLITATGQRVTLRCSPRSGDLSVYWYQQSLDQGLQFLIQYYNGEERAKGNILERFSAQQFPDLHSELNLSSLELGDSALYFCASSTRLARVGDTQYFGPGTRLTVL.

This rearrangement joins TRBV9 to TRBJ1-2, with TRBD1 as a possible D gene (6 bases). Looked up from germline, CDR1 is SGDLS and CDR2 is YYNGEE. V was shortened by 0 bases and J by 3 bases, with 6 bases between the two germline ends. The CDR3 runs 13 residues. The CDR3 region is CASSVDRDYGYTF. CDR3 sequence (DNA): TGTGCCAGCAGCGTAGACAGGGACTATGGCTACACCTTC.

The chain couples TRBV7-2 to TRBJ1-1, with 9 bases fitting TRBD1. The CDR3 totals 15 residues. Losses at the gene ends were 5 bases for V and 4 bases for J; bases not matched to a gene: 8. Germline loops: CDR1 SGHTA, CDR2 FQGNSA. The CDR3 nucleotides read TGTGCCAGCAGCCAAGGACAGGGGAGGGGCACTGAAGCTTTCTTT. Translated, it gives CASSQGQGRGTEAFF.